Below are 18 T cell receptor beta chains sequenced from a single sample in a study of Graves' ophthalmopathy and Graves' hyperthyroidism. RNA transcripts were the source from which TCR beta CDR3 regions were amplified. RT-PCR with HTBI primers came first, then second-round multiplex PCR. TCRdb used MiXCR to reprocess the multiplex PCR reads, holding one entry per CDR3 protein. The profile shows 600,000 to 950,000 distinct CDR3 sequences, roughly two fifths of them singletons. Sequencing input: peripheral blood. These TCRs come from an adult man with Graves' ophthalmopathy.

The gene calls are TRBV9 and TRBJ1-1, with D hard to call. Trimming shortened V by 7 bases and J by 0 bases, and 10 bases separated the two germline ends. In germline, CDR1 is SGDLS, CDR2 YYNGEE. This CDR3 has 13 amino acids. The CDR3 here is CASGFRLNTEAFF. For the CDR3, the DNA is TGTGCCAGCGGTTTCCGGTTGAACACTGAAGCTTTCTTT.

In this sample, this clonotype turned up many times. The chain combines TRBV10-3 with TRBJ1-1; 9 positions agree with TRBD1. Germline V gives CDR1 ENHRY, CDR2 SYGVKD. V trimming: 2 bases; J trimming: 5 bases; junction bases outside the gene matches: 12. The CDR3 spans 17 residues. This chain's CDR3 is CAISEPETGGSRTEAFF. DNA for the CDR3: TGTGCCATCAGTGAGCCTGAAACAGGGGGCTCTCGAACTGAAGCTTTCTTT.

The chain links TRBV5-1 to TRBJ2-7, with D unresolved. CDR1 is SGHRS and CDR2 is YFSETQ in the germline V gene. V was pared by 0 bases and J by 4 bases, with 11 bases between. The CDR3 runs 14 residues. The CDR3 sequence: CASSLAPGLYEQYF. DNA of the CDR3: TGCGCCAGCAGCTTGGCTCCGGGTTTGTACGAGCAGTACTTC.

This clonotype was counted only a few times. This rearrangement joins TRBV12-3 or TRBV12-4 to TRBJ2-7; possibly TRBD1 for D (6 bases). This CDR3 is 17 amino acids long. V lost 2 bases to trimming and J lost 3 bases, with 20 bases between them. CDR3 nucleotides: TGTGCCAGCAGTTTAAGGTCAGGGGAAACCATAAGCTACGAGCAGTACTTC. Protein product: CASSLRSGETISYEQYF.

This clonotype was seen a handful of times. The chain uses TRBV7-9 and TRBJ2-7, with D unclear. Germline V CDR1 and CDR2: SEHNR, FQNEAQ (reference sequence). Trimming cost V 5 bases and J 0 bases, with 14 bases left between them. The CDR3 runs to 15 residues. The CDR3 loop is CASSTGPRTSYEQYF. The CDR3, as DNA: TGTGCCAGCAGCACCGGACCGAGGACCTCCTACGAGCAGTACTTC.

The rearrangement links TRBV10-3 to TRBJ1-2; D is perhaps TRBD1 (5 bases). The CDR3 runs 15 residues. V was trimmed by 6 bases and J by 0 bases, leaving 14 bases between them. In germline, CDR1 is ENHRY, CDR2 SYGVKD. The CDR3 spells CAIRSPRDANYGYTF. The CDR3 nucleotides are TGTGCCATCAGATCCCCCAGGGACGCTAACTATGGCTACACCTTC.

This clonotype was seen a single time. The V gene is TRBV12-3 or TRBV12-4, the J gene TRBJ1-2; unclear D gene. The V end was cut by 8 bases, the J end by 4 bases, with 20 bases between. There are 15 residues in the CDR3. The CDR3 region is CASGKGFGESYGYTF. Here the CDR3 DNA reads TGTGCCAGCGGAAAAGGATTTGGGGAGAGCTATGGCTACACCTTC.

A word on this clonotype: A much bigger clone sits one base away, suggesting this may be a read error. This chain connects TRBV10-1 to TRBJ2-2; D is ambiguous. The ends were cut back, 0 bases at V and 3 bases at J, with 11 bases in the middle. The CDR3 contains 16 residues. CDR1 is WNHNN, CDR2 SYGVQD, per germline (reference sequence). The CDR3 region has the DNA TGCGCCAGCAGTGAGTCCGAGCAGAGACACACCGGGGAGCTGTTTTTT. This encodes CASSESEQRHTGELFF.

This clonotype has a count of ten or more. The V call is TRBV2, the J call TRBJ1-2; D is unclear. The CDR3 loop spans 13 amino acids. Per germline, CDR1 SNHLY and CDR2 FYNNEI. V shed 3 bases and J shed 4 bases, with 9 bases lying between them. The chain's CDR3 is CASSEFRGYGYTF. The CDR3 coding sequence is TGTGCCAGCAGTGAGTTCAGAGGCTATGGCTACACCTTC.

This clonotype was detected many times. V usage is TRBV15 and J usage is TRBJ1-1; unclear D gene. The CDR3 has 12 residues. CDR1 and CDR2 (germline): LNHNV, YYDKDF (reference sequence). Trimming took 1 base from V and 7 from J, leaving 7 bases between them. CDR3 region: CATSRVRDEAFF. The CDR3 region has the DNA TGTGCCACCAGCAGAGTTCGGGATGAAGCTTTCTTT.

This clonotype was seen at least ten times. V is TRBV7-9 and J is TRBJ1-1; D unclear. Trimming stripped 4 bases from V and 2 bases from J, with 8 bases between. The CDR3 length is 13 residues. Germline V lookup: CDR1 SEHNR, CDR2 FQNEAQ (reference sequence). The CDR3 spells CASSYGQNTEAFF. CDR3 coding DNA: TGTGCCAGCAGCTATGGGCAAAACACTGAAGCTTTCTTT.

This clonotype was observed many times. The CDR3: CASSQSNYEQYF. The DNA of the CDR3 is TGTGCCAGCTCCCAGTCAAACTACGAGCAGTACTTC. The rearrangement joins TRBV7-2 to TRBJ2-7; no clear D gene. V was cut by 8 bases and J by 3 bases, with 11 bases left in between. The CDR3 length is 12 residues. Germline lookup yields CDR1 SGHTA and CDR2 FQGNSA.

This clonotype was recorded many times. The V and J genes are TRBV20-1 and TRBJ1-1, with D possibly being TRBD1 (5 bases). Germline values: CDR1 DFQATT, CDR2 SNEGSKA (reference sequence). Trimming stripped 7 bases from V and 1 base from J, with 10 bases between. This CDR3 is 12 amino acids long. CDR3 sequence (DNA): TGCAGTGTCGACAGTCCGAACACTGAAGCTTTCTTT. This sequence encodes CSVDSPNTEAFF.

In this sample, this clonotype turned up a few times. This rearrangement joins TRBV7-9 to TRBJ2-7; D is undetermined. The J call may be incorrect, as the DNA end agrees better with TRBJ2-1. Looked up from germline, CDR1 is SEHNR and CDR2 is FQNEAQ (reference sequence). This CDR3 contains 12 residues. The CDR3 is CASNPLGTEQFF. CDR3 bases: TGTGCCAGCAACCCTTTGGGTACCGAGCAGTTCTTC.

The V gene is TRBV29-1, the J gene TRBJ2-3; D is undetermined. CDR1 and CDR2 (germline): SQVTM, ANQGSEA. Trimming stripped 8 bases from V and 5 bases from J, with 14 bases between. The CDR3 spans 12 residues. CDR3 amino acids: CSLRRSRDTQYF. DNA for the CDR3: TGCAGCTTAAGAAGGTCTCGAGATACGCAGTATTTT.

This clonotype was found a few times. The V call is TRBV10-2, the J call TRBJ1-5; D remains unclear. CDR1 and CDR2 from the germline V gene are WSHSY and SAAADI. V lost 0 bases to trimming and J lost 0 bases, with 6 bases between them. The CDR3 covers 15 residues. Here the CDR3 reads CASSESGHSNQPQHF. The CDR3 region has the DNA TGCGCCAGCAGTGAGTCAGGGCATAGCAATCAGCCCCAGCATTTT.

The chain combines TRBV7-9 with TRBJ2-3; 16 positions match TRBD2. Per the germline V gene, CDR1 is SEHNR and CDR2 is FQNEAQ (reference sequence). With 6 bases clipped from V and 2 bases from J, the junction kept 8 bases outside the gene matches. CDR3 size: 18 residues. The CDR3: CASRHGTSGGEITDTQYF. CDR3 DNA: TGTGCCAGCAGACACGGGACTAGCGGGGGGGAGATCACAGATACGCAGTATTTT.

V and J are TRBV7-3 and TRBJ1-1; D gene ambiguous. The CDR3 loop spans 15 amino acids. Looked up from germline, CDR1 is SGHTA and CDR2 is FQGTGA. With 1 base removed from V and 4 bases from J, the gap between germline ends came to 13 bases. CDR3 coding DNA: TGTGCCAGCAGCTTAATAGCCGGGGAGGTCACTGAAGCTTTCTTT. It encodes CASSLIAGEVTEAFF.